A single sample is the source of the 4 T cell receptor beta chains below, sequenced in a study of shared clonotypes between healthy human individuals. Libraries were prepared by immunoSEQ multiplex PCR; TCRdb keeps only in-frame clonotypes and omits some of them. The data contain 2 million to 3 million clones, approximately 94% of them singletons. The sequenced sample consisted of naive CD4+ T cells from PBMCs. Sample subset: CD45RA+ positively selected. These receptors were obtained from a man between 18 and 35 years old in good health. Some clones in this sample may be carry-over from other donors' samples.

The chain has TRBV28 and TRBJ2-3; D remains unclear. V lost 5 bases and J lost 2, with 8 bases in between. This CDR3 has 13 amino acids. CDR1 and CDR2 (germline): MDHEN, SYDVKM. The DNA for the CDR3 is TGTGCCAGCAGTCCGATCTTCACAGATACGCAGTATTTT. Amino acids: CASSPIFTDTQYF.

The gene calls are TRBV30 and TRBJ1-5, with D perhaps matching TRBD1 (6 bases). Trimming left V 4 bases short and J 7 bases short, with 20 bases between. Germline CDR1 and CDR2: GTSNPN and SVGIG (reference sequence). The CDR3 runs to 15 residues. The CDR3 sequence: CAWTKAGGAAQPQHF. The DNA of the CDR3 is TGTGCCTGGACTAAGGCTGGGGGCGCGGCGCAGCCCCAGCATTTT.

The sample holds one count of this clone. J is TRBJ1-1 and V is TRBV11-2; D may be TRBD1 (6 bases). Trimming cost V 1 base and J 1 base, with 10 bases left between them. The CDR3 contains 15 residues. Germline loops: CDR1 SGHAT, CDR2 FQNNGV. CDR3 sequence (DNA): TGTGCCAGCAGCTTAGGGGTAGGGGGGAACACTGAAGCTTTCTTT. This encodes CASSLGVGGNTEAFF.

The genes are TRBV7-9 and TRBJ2-4; possibly TRBD2 for D (5 bases). This CDR3 is 12 amino acids long. Germline CDR1 reads SEHNR; CDR2 reads FQNEAQ (reference sequence). Deletions cut 5 bases from V and 6 bases from J, with 8 bases between. CDR3 in amino acids: CASSGGLNIQYF. The DNA for the CDR3 is TGTGCCAGCAGCGGCGGACTAAACATTCAGTACTTC.